This T cell receptor beta chain was retrieved from a study of human T cells and chemical hapten exposure. Unique molecular identifiers were affixed to discrete cDNA molecules within the library. TCRdb re-called the 5' RACE reads through MiXCR, storing one row per CDR3 protein. In the table there are about 81,000 distinct CDR3 sequences, more than 7% of which are singletons. Study-wide results and caveats: TCRs whose frequency exceeded 1 in 1000 remained the same following DPC sensitization.

Per the germline V gene, CDR1 is MGHRA and CDR2 is YSYEKL. CDR3 size: 14 residues. V dropped 3 bases and J dropped 4; count of bases not matched to a gene: 2. This clonotype was counted at least ten times. As yet, its antigen is unknown. Unfractionated whole blood served as the source for total RNA extraction. The genes are TRBV4-1 and TRBJ2-3; TRBD2 matches at 9 bases. This sequence was found in a male donor in good health. The CDR3 nucleotides read TGCGCCAGCAGCCACGCGGGGGGGCCAGATACGCAGTATTTT. As protein: CASSHAGGPDTQYF.